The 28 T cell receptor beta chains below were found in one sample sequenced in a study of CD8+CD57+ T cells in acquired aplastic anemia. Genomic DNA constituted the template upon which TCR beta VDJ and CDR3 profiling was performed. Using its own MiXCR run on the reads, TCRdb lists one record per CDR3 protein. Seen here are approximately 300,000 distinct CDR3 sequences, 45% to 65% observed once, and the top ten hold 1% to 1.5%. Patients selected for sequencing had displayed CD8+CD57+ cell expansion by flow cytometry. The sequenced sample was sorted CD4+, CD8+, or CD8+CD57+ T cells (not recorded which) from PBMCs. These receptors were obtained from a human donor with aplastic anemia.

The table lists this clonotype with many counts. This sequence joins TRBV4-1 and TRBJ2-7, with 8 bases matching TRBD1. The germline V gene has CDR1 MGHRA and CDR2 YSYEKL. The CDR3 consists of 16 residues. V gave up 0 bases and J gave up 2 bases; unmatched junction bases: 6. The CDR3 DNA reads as TGCGCCAGCAGCCAAGACTTCCGGACAGGGACCTACGAGCAGTACTTC. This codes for CASSQDFRTGTYEQYF.

CDR3 sequence: CAISRGPGTGFGEAFF. CDR3 nucleotide sequence: TGTGCCATCAGCAGAGGTCCCGGGACAGGGTTTGGTGAAGCTTTCTTT. This chain connects TRBV10-3 to TRBJ1-1; 9 bases are shared with TRBD1. Trimming took 6 bases from V and 7 from J; bases not matched to a gene: 15. The CDR3 covers 16 residues. Germline CDR1 reads ENHRY; CDR2 reads SYGVKD.

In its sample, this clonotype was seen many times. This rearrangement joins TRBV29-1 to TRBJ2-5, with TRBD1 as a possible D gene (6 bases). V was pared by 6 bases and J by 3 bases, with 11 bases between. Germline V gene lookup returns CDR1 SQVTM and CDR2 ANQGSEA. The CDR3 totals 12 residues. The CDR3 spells CSVGQTKETQYF. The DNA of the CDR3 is TGCAGCGTCGGACAGACTAAAGAGACCCAGTACTTC.

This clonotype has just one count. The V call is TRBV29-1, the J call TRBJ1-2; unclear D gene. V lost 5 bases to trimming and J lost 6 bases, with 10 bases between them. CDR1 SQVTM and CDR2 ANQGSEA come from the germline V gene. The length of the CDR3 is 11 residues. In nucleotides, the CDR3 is TGCAGCGTTATGGAGCAGCATGGCTACACCTTC. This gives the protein CSVMEQHGYTF.

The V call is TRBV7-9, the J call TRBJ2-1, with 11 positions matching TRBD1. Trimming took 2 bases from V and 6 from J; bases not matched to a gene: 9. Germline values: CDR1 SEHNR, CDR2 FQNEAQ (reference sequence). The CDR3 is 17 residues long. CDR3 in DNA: TGTGCCAGCAGCTTACCACTTTCTGGGACAGGGGGCAATGAGCAGTTCTTC. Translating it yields CASSLPLSGTGGNEQFF.

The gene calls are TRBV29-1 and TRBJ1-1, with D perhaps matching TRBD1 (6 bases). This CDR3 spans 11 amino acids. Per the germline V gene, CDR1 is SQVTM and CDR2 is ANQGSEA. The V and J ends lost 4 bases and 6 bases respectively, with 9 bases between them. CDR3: CSVGGAAEAFF. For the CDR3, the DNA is TGCAGCGTTGGGGGGGCAGCTGAAGCTTTCTTT.

Here the CDR3 DNA reads TGTGCCAGCAGCTTTGACAGAGCAGATACGCAGTATTTT. Translation gives CASSFDRADTQYF. The chain joins TRBV7-8 to TRBJ2-3; D may be TRBD1 (5 bases). The CDR3 spans 13 residues. V lost 3 bases and J lost 4, with 8 bases in between. From germline, CDR1 is SGHVS and CDR2 FQNEAQ.

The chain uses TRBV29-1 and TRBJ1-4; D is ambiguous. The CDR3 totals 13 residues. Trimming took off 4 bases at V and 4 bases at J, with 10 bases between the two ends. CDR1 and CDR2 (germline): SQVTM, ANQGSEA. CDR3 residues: CSVVGYYNEKLFF. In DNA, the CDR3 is TGCAGCGTTGTGGGGTACTATAATGAAAAACTGTTTTTT.

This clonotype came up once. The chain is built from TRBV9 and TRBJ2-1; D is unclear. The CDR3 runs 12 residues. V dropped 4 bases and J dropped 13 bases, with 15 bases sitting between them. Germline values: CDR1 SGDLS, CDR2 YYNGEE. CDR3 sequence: CASSPGRETQFF. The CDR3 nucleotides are TGTGCCAGCAGCCCCGGTCGTGAGACCCAGTTCTTC.

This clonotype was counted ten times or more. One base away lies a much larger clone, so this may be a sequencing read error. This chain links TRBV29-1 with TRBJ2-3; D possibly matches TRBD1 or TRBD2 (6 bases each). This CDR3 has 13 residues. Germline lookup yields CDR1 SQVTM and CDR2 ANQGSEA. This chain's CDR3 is CNVGGGPTDTQYF. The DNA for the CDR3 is TGCAACGTTGGAGGGGGACCAACAGATACGCAGTATTTT.

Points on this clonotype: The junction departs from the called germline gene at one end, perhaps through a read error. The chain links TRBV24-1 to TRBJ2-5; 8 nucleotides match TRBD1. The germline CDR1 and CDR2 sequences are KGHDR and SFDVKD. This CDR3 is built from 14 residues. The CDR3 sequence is CATSDWDRQGTQYF. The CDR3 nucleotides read TGTGCCACCAGTGATTGGGACAGGCAAGGGACCCAGTACTTC.

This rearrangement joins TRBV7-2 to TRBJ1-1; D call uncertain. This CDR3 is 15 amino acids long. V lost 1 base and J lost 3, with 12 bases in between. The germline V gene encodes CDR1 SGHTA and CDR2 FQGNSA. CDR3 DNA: TGTGCCAGCAGCTTAGGGGGAGGCTCCTACACTGAAGCTTTCTTT. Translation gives CASSLGGGSYTEAFF.

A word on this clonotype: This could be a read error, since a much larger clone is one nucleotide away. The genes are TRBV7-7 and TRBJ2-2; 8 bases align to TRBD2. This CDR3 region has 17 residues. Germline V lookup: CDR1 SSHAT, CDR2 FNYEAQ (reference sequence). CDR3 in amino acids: CASGLNPGTSVSGELFF. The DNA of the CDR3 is TGTGCCAGCGGCTTAAACCCCGGGACTAGTGTGAGCGGGGAGCTGTTTTTT. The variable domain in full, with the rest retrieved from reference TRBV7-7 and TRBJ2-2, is GAGVSQSPRYKVTKRGQDVTLRCDPISSHATLYWYQQALGQGPEFLTYFNYEAQPDKSGLPSDRFSAERPEGSISTLTIQRTEQRDSAMYRCASGLNPGTSVSGELFFGEGSRLTVL.

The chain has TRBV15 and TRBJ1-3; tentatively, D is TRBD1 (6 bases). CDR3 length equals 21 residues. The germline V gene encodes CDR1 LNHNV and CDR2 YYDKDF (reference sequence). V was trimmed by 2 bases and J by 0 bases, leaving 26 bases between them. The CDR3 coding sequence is TGTGCCACCAGCAGACTAAATCACGCTGGGCCTATACAGGGCTCTGGAAACACCATATATTTT. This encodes CATSRLNHAGPIQGSGNTIYF.

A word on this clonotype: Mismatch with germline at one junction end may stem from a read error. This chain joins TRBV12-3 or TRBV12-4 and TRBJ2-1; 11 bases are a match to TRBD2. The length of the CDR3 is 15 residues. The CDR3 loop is CASRLAGGPVHEQFF. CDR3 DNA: TGTGCCAGCAGATTAGCGGGGGGGCCGGTTCATGAGCAGTTCTTC.

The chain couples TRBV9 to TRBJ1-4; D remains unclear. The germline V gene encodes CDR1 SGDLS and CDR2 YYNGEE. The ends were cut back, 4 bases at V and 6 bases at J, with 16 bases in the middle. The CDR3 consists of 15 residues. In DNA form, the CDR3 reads TGTGCCAGCAGCACCCTGGGCGGGTTAGATGAAAAACTGTTTTTT. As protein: CASSTLGGLDEKLFF. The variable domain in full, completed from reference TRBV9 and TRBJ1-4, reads DSGVTQTPKHLITATGQRVTLRCSPRSGDLSVYWYQQSLDQGLQFLIQYYNGEERAKGNILERFSAQQFPDLHSELNLSSLELGDSALYFCASSTLGGLDEKLFFGSGTQLSVL.

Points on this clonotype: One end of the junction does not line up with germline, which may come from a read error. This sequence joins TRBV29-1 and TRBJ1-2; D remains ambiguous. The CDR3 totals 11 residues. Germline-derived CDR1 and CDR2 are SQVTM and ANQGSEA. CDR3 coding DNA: TGCAGCGTTGATGTTGGCTATGGCTGCACCTTC. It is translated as CSVDVGYGCTF. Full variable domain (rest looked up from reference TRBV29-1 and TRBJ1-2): SAVISQKPSRDICQRGTSLTIQCQVDSQVTMMFWYRQQPGQSLTLIATANQGSEATYESGFVIDKFPISRPNLTFSTLTVSNMSPEDSSIYLCSVDVGYGCTFGSGTRLTVV.

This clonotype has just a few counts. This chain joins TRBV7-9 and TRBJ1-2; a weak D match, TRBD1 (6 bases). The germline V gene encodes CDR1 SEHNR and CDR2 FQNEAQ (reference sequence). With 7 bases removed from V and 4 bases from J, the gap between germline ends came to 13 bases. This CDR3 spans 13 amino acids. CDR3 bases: TGTGCCAGCAACCAGGACAGTGCCTATGGCTACACCTTC. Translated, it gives CASNQDSAYGYTF.

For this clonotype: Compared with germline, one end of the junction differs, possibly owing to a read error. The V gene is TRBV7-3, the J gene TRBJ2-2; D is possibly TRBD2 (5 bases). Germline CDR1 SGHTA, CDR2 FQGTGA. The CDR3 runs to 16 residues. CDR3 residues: CASSLLDRNNTGELVF. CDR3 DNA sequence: TGTGCCAGCAGCTTACTGGATCGGAACAACACCGGGGAGCTGGTTTTT.

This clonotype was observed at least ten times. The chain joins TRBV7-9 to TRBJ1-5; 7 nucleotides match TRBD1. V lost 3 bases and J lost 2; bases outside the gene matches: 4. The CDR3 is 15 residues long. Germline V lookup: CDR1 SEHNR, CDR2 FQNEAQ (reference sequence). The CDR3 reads CASSLTGLGNQPQHF. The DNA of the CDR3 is TGTGCCAGCAGCTTGACAGGGCTTGGCAATCAGCCCCAGCATTTT.

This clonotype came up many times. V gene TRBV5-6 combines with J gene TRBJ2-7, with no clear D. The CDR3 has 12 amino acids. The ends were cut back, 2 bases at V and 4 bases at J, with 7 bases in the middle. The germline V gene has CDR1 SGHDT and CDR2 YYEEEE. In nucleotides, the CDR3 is TGTGCCAGCAGCTTCTGGGGATACGAGCAGTACTTC. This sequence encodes CASSFWGYEQYF.

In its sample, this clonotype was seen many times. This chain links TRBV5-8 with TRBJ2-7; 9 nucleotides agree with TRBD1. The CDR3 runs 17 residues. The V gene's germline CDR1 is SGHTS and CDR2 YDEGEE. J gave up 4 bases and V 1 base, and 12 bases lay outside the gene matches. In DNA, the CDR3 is TGTGCCAGCAGCTTGAACCTCGGACAGGGGAGGGGATACGAGCAGTACTTC. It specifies CASSLNLGQGRGYEQYF.

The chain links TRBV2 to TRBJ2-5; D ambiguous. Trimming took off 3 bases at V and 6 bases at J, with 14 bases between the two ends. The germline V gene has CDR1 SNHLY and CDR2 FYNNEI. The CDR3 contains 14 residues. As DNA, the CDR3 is TGTGCCAGCAGTGATGGGGTGGGTTTGAAGACCCAGTACTTC. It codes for CASSDGVGLKTQYF.

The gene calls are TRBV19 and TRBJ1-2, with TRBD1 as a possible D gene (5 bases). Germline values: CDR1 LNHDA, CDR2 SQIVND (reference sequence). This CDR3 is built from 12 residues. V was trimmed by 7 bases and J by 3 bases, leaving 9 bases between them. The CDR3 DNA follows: TGTGCCAGTAAGCAGGGATACTATGGCTACACCTTC. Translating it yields CASKQGYYGYTF.

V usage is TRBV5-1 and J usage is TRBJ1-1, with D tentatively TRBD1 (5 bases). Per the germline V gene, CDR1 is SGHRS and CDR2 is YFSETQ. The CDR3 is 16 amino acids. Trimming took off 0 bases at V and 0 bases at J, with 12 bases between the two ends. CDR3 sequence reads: CASSLAKDNLNTEAFF. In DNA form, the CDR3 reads TGCGCCAGCAGCTTGGCCAAGGACAATCTGAACACTGAAGCTTTCTTT.

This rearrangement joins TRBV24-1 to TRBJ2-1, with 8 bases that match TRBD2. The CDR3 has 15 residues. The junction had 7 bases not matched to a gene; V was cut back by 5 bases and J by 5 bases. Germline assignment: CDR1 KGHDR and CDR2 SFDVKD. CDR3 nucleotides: TGTGCCACCAGTGGGGGCCGGGAGGGGCACAATGAGCAGTTCTTC. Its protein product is CATSGGREGHNEQFF.

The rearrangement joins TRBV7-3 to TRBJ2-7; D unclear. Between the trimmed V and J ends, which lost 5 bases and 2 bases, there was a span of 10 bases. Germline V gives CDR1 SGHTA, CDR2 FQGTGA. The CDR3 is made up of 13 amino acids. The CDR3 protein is CASSPMATYEQYF. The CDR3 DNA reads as TGTGCCAGCAGCCCTATGGCAACCTACGAGCAGTACTTC.

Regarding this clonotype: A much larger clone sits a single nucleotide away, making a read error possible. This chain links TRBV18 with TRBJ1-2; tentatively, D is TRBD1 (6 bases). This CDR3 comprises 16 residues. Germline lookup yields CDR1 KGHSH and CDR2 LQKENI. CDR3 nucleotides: TGTGCCAGCTCGCCAGGGGAACGGGCAATATGGTATGGCTGCACCTTC. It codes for CASSPGERAIWYGCTF.